The entry that follows covers one T cell receptor (beta chain) sequence. Its antigen is still unknown. This specimen belongs to a study of STAT5B mutations in CD4+ large granular lymphocyte leukemia. CDR3 size: 13 residues. Losses at the gene ends were 5 bases for V and 6 bases for J; bases not matched to a gene: 5. CDR1 and CDR2 from the germline V gene are MNHNS and SASEGT. Notes on the study in general: Of heterogeneous patient samples, only 5 to 7 CD4-sorted ones were compared for clonality.

Clones were read by immunoSEQ multiplex PCR, and TCRdb kept only the in-frame ones, dropping some. The table shows 5,800 or so clones, with 65% to 75% occurring only once. This chain joins TRBV6-1 and TRBJ2-7; TRBD1 agrees at 9 bases. This clonotype was obtained from a woman in her sixties or seventies with CD4+ T-cell large granular lymphocyte leukemia. Sequenced input: PBMCs. CDR3 bases: TGTGCCAGCAGTATTAACAGGGGGCTCGAGCAGTACTTC. Residues: CASSINRGLEQYF.